Presented here are 8 T cell receptor beta chains from one specimen sequenced in a study of T cells of healthy individuals. Each CDR3 protein is one row after TCRdb ran MiXCR on the 5' RACE reads. The sample includes about 96,000 distinct CDR3 sequences, approximately 16% of them seen just once. These receptors all stem from a human donor in good health.

The chain has TRBV28 and TRBJ1-2, with 9 bases that match TRBD1. The CDR3 extends over 14 amino acids. J was trimmed by 5 bases and V by 3 bases; bases with no gene match: 4. The germline CDR1 and CDR2 sequences are MDHEN and SYDVKM. The CDR3 loop reads CASSLRDRVYGYTF. CDR3 in DNA: TGTGCCAGCAGTTTGAGGGACAGGGTGTATGGCTACACCTTC.

The sample holds a few counts of this clonotype. This chain uses TRBV27 with TRBJ2-7; D unclear. Trimming took off 7 bases at V and 3 bases at J, with 4 bases between the two ends. Germline CDR1 is MNHEY and CDR2 is SMNVEV (reference sequence). There are 10 residues in the CDR3. CDR3 in amino acids: CASIIYEQYF. CDR3 bases: TGTGCCAGCATCATCTACGAGCAGTACTTC.

This chain joins TRBV20-1 and TRBJ2-5, with 8 bases aligning to TRBD2. CDR1 and CDR2 from the germline V gene are DFQATT and SNEGSKA (reference sequence). This CDR3 region has 13 residues. V was pared by 5 bases and J by 3 bases, with 5 bases of the junction left unmatched. The CDR3 protein is CSAGGLAKETQYF. CDR3 nucleotide sequence: TGCAGTGCTGGCGGACTAGCCAAAGAGACCCAGTACTTC.

This chain joins TRBV6-2 or TRBV6-3 and TRBJ2-5; 7 bases match TRBD2. CDR1 and CDR2 from the germline V gene are MNHEY and SVGEGT. The length of the CDR3 is 14 residues. Trimming at V came to 6 bases and at J to 5 bases, leaving 9 bases not matched to a gene. This CDR3 is CASRTVVAGETQYF. CDR3 bases: TGTGCCAGCAGGACGGTTGTAGCGGGTGAGACCCAGTACTTC.

The chain combines TRBV18 with TRBJ2-4, with a weak D call TRBD1 (6 bases). This CDR3 contains 15 residues. Germline V gene sequence: CDR1 KGHSH, CDR2 LQKENI. The V and J ends lost 3 bases and 9 bases respectively, with 18 bases between them. This CDR3 is CASSPAQGRFFIQYF. The DNA for the CDR3 is TGTGCCAGCTCACCCGCACAGGGTCGGTTCTTCATTCAGTACTTC.

Many counts were recorded for this clonotype. The chain links TRBV20-1 to TRBJ2-6; no definite D call. CDR1 and CDR2 from the germline V gene are DFQATT and SNEGSKA (reference sequence). CDR3 length equals 15 residues. V lost 2 bases, J lost 0 bases, and 8 bases lay in between. The CDR3 DNA reads as TGCAGTGCTAGATTCGGCAACTCTGGGGCCAACGTCCTGACTTTC. This translates into CSARFGNSGANVLTF.

This clonotype was found a few times. V and J are TRBV20-1 and TRBJ2-1, with TRBD2 as a possible D gene (5 bases). V lost 3 bases and J 3 bases, leaving 12 bases between the germline ends. Per the germline V gene, CDR1 is DFQATT and CDR2 is SNEGSKA (reference sequence). The CDR3 runs to 14 residues. The CDR3 region has the DNA TGCAGTGCTAGCCGGACTCCCTTCTACAATGAGCAGTTCTTC. Translated: CSASRTPFYNEQFF.

The chain carries TRBV29-1 and TRBJ2-1; 8 bases agree with TRBD1. The CDR3 runs 13 residues. From germline, CDR1 is SQVTM and CDR2 ANQGSEA. The ends lost 8 bases at V and 9 bases at J; junction bases unmatched: 12. CDR3 bases: TGCAGCTCAGGACAGGGAGGTTACGGTGAGCAGTTCTTC. Translating gives CSSGQGGYGEQFF.